A single T cell receptor (beta chain) is shown here with its context. Trimming stripped 4 bases from V and 0 bases from J, with 12 bases between. This CDR3 comprises 15 residues. The germline V gene encodes CDR1 MGHRA and CDR2 YSYEKL. TCRdb recomputed calls from the 5' RACE reads with MiXCR, one row per CDR3 protein. This sample has about 53,000 distinct CDR3 sequences, with about 25% found just once. The sequence was collected from a female donor with breast cancer. Source material: tumor-infiltrating naive CD4+ T cells sorted from the breast tumor. Subset meaning: naive CD4+ T cells, CD4+CD45RA+CD25-. The chain has TRBV4-1 and TRBJ1-1, with D unclear. The CDR3 here is CASSPTRWMNTEAFF. The CDR3 DNA reads TGCGCCAGCAGCCCAACCAGATGGATGAACACTGAAGCTTTCTTT.